Presented here are 16 T cell receptor beta chains from one specimen sequenced in a study of beta chain features in type 1 diabetes. Findings and limits, study-wide: Researchers report that Type 1 diabetes patients had moderately but significantly shorter TCRB CDR3s across all four CD4+ subsets.

Antigens of these TCRs are unknown. Reverse transcription of all isolated RNA meant that expressed TCRB transcripts were sequenced. Sequenced by immunoSEQ multiplex PCR; TCRdb stores in-frame clones only, minus some. The data hold about 360,000 clones, with roughly 12% observed a single time. The material sequenced was naive CD4+ T cells from blood. The source of these receptors is a woman aged 18 to 35 with type 1 diabetes.

This clone has just a few counts. The chain combines TRBV6-5 with TRBJ1-1, with a possible D match to TRBD1 (5 bases). CDR3 size: 12 residues. Per germline, CDR1 MNHEY and CDR2 SVGAGI. The V gene lost 5 bases and the J gene lost 3 bases, with 7 bases spanning the gap. This CDR3 is CASSGRDTEAFF. Written as DNA, the CDR3 is TGTGCCAGCAGTGGCAGGGACACTGAAGCTTTCTTT.

This clone was counted only a few times. The chain employs TRBV19 and TRBJ2-7, with 7 nucleotides matching TRBD1. V lost 2 bases and J lost 1; bases outside the gene matches: 5. The germline gives CDR1 LNHDA, CDR2 SQIVND (reference sequence). The CDR3 spans 15 residues. The CDR3 nucleotides read TGTGCCAGTAGTATACGAGGACAGGCTTCCTACGAGCAGTACTTC. Translation: CASSIRGQASYEQYF. The variable domain in full, with the rest retrieved from reference TRBV19 and TRBJ2-7, is DGGITQSPKYLFRKEGQNVTLSCEQNLNHDAMYWYRQDPGQGLRLIYYSQIVNDFQKGDIAEGYSVSREKKESFPLTVTSAQKNPTAFYLCASSIRGQASYEQYFGPGTRLTVT.

This clone was detected a few times. The J gene is TRBJ2-5, the V gene TRBV25-1; D is perhaps TRBD2 (5 bases). Germline lookup yields CDR1 MGHDK and CDR2 SYGVNS. This CDR3 spans 15 amino acids. Trimming left V 5 bases short and J 5 bases short, with 18 bases between. The CDR3 sequence: CASSTEFGDPETQYF. For the CDR3, the DNA is TGTGCCAGCAGTACGGAGTTCGGGGATCCGGAGACCCAGTACTTC.

In its sample, this clone was seen a few times. The gene calls are TRBV6-1 and TRBJ1-1, with D hard to call. Germline assignment: CDR1 MNHNS and CDR2 SASEGT. CDR3 length equals 19 residues. V gave up 0 bases and J gave up 0 bases, with 20 bases separating them. The CDR3: CASSEATRGGPVMNTEAFF. The DNA for the CDR3 is TGTGCCAGCAGTGAAGCGACACGGGGAGGGCCAGTAATGAACACTGAAGCTTTCTTT.

The gene calls are TRBV7-2 and TRBJ1-1; a possible D gene is TRBD1 (6 bases). Trimming left V 4 bases short and J 8 bases short, with 17 bases between. The germline gives CDR1 SGHTA, CDR2 FQGNSA. The CDR3 is made up of 14 amino acids. In nucleotides, the CDR3 is TGTGCCAGCAGCTCCCAATGGGGGCCAATCGAAGCTTTCTTT. This gives the protein CASSSQWGPIEAFF. The variable domain in full, with the rest retrieved from reference TRBV7-2 and TRBJ1-1, is GAGVSQSPSNKVTEKGKDVELRCDPISGHTALYWYRQSLGQGLEFLIYFQGNSAPDKSGLPSDRFSAERTGGSVSTLTIQRTQQEDSAVYLCASSSQWGPIEAFFGQGTRLTVV.

The gene calls are TRBV9 and TRBJ2-1; tentative D call: TRBD1 (6 bases). The ends were cut back, 4 bases at V and 9 bases at J, with 17 bases in the middle. This CDR3 contains 14 residues. Germline V gene sequence: CDR1 SGDLS, CDR2 YYNGEE. CDR3 sequence: CASSSTGQAGEQFF. The CDR3 DNA sequence: TGTGCCAGCAGCTCAACAGGGCAGGCGGGTGAGCAGTTCTTC.

This chain links TRBV28 with TRBJ2-7; 7 bases are shared with TRBD2. CDR3 length equals 14 residues. V shed 6 bases and J 9 bases; nucleotides not matched to a gene: 14. Germline CDR1 MDHEN, CDR2 SYDVKM. The CDR3 DNA reads as TGTGCCAGCAGCTCTCTGCGCGGGAGTAGCGGGCAGTACTTC. Protein product: CASSSLRGSSGQYF.

This clone occurred a few times. This chain uses TRBV19 with TRBJ2-5, with 9 bases that match TRBD2. J gave up 1 base and V 6 bases, and 0 bases lay outside the gene matches. The CDR3 has 13 amino acids. Germline-derived CDR1 and CDR2 are LNHDA and SQIVND (reference sequence). In DNA, the CDR3 is TGTGCCAGTAGGACTAGCGGCCAAGAGACCCAGTACTTC. Its protein is CASRTSGQETQYF.

This clone was seen more than once but under ten times. V and J are TRBV11-2 and TRBJ1-1; 7 bases align to TRBD1. CDR1 and CDR2 (germline): SGHAT, FQNNGV. CDR3 size: 14 residues. Trimming removed 0 bases from V and 4 bases from J; junction bases left unmatched: 2. The CDR3 nucleotides read TGTGCCAGCAGCTTAGATCAGGGGGTCACTGAAGCTTTCTTT. It encodes CASSLDQGVTEAFF.

This chain connects TRBV5-1 to TRBJ2-5; 8 bases align to TRBD1. CDR1 is SGHRS and CDR2 is YFSETQ in the germline V gene. The CDR3 totals 12 residues. V dropped 4 bases and J dropped 5; count of bases not matched to a gene: 1. CDR3 residues: CASSGDRETQYF. As DNA, the CDR3 is TGCGCCAGCAGCGGGGACAGGGAGACCCAGTACTTC.

The chain couples TRBV9 to TRBJ2-2; 9 bases line up with TRBD2. This CDR3 has 15 residues. Per the germline V gene, CDR1 is SGDLS and CDR2 is YYNGEE. J gave up 6 bases and V 0 bases, and 3 bases lay outside the gene matches. This chain's CDR3 is CASSVDSGGAGELFF. The CDR3, as DNA: TGTGCCAGCAGCGTAGATAGCGGGGGCGCCGGGGAGCTGTTTTTT.

This clone has a handful of counts. The chain combines TRBV21-1 with TRBJ2-7; the D call of TRBD1 is as the table states it, not checked on the DNA. TRBV21-1 corresponds to a pseudogene. The CDR3 contains 16 residues. Here the CDR3 DNA reads TGTGCCAGCAGCAAGGGACAGGGGGCGACGCTGTCCGAGCAGTACTTC. Translation gives CASSKGQGATLSEQYF.

This chain links TRBV5-6 with TRBJ2-7, with TRBD2 matching over 11 bases. This CDR3 spans 15 amino acids. With 4 bases clipped from V and 4 bases from J, the junction kept 7 bases outside the gene matches. CDR1 and CDR2 (germline): SGHDT, YYEEEE. The CDR3 region has the DNA TGTGCCAGCAGCGGCGGGACTAGCGGAGATTACGAGCAGTACTTC. Amino acid sequence: CASSGGTSGDYEQYF.

The rearrangement uses TRBV5-8 and TRBJ1-3; D may be TRBD1 (5 bases). Between the trimmed V and J ends, which lost 4 bases and 8 bases, there was a span of 16 bases. Germline V gene lookup returns CDR1 SGHTS and CDR2 YDEGEE. The CDR3 runs 14 residues. This chain's CDR3 is CASSLGTEGDTIYF. The CDR3 nucleotides read TGTGCCAGCAGCCTCGGAACGGAAGGGGACACCATATATTTT.

The chain couples TRBV9 to TRBJ2-2; D is undetermined. V lost 0 bases to trimming and J lost 5 bases, with 5 bases between them. Germline lookup yields CDR1 SGDLS and CDR2 YYNGEE. The CDR3 is 13 residues long. Here the CDR3 DNA reads TGTGCCAGCAGCGTAGCCCATACCGGGGAGCTGTTTTTT. It yields the protein CASSVAHTGELFF. Based on the CDR3 plus reference TRBV9 and TRBJ2-2, the full variable domain is DSGVTQTPKHLITATGQRVTLRCSPRSGDLSVYWYQQSLDQGLQFLIQYYNGEERAKGNILERFSAQQFPDLHSELNLSSLELGDSALYFCASSVAHTGELFFGEGSRLTVL.

The rearrangement joins TRBV7-9 to TRBJ2-1; TRBD1 matches 8 bases. The ends lost 5 bases at V and 15 bases at J; junction bases unmatched: 3. The CDR3 totals 10 residues. The germline V gene has CDR1 SEHNR and CDR2 FQNEAQ (reference sequence). The CDR3 loop is CASSGDRRFF. The CDR3 bases are TGTGCCAGCAGCGGGGACAGGAGGTTCTTC.